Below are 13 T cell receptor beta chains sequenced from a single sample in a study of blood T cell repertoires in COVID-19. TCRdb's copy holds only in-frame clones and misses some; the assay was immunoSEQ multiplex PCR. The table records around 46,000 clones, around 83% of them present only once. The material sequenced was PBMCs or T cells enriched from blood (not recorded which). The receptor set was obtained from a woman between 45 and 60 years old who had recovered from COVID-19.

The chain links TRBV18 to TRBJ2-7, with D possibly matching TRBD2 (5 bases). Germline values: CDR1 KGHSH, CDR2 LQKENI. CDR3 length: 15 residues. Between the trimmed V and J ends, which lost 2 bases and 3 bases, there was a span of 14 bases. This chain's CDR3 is CASSPRAAGHYEQYF. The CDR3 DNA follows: TGTGCCAGCTCACCAAGGGCGGCGGGCCACTACGAGCAGTACTTC.

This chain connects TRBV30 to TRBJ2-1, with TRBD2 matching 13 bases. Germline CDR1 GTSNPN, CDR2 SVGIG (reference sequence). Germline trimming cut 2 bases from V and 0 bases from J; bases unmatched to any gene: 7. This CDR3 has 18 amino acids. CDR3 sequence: CAWSPRTSGGSSYNEQFF. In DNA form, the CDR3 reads TGTGCCTGGAGTCCCCGGACTAGCGGGGGAAGCTCCTACAATGAGCAGTTCTTC.

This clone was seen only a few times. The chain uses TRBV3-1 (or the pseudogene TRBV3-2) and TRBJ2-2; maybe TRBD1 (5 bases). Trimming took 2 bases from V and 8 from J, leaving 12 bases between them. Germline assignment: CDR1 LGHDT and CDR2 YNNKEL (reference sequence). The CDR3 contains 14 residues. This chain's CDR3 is CASSQRDRGGELFF. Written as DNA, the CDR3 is TGTGCCAGCAGCCAACGTGACAGAGGAGGGGAGCTGTTTTTT.

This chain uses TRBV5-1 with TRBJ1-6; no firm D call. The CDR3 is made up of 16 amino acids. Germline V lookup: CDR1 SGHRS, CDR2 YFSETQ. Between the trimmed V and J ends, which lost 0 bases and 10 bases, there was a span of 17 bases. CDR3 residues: CASSLAAGPIRSPLHF. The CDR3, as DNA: TGCGCCAGCAGCTTGGCCGCAGGCCCCATCCGGTCACCCCTCCACTTT.

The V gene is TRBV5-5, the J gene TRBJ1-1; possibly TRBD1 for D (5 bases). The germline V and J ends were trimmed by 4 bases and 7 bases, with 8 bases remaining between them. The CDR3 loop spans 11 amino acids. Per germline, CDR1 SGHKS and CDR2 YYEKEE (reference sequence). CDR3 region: CASSARGEAFF. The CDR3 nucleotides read TGTGCCAGCAGCGCTAGGGGTGAAGCTTTCTTT.

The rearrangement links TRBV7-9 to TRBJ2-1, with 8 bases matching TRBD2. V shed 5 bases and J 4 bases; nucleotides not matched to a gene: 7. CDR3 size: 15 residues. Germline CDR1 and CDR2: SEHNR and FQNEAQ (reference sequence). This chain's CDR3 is CASSVGSGGYNEQFF. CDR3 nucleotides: TGTGCCAGCAGCGTGGGAAGCGGGGGATACAATGAGCAGTTCTTC.

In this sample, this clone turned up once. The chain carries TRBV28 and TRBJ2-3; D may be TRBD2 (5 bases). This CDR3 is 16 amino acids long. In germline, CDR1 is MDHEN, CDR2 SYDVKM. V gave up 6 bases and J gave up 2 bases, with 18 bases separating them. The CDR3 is CASRFSQWGVTDTQYF. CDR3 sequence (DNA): TGTGCCAGCAGATTTTCCCAGTGGGGAGTCACAGATACGCAGTATTTT.

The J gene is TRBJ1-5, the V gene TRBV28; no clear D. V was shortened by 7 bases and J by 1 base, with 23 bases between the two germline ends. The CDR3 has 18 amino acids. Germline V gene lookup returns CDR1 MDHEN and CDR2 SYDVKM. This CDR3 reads CASTPHQLFLRSNQPQHF. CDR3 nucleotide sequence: TGTGCCAGCACCCCCCATCAACTGTTCCTTCGGAGCAATCAGCCCCAGCATTTT.

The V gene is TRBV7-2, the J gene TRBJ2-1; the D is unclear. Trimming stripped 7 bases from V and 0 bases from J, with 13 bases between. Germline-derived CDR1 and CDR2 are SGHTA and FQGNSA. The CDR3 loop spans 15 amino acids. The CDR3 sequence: CASTPGVSSYNEQFF. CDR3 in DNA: TGTGCCAGCACCCCAGGCGTGAGCTCCTACAATGAGCAGTTCTTC.

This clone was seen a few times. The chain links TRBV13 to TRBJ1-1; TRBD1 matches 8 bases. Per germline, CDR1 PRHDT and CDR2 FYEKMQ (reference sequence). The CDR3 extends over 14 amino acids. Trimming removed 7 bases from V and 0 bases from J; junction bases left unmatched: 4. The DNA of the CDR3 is TGTGCCAGCACCACGACAGGGGTGAACACTGAAGCTTTCTTT. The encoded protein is CASTTTGVNTEAFF.

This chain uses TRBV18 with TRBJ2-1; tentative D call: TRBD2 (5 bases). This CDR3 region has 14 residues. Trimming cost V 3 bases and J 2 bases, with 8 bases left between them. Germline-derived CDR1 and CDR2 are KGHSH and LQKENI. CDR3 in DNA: TGTGCCAGCTCACCCGAGGGAACCTACAATGAGCAGTTCTTC. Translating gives CASSPEGTYNEQFF.

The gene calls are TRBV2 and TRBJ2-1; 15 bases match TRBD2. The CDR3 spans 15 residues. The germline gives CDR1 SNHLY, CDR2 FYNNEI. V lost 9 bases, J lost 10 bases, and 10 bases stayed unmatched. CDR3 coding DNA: TGTGCCAGAGCCGGGACTAGCGGGAGGACAGAAGAGCAGTTCTTC. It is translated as CARAGTSGRTEEQFF.

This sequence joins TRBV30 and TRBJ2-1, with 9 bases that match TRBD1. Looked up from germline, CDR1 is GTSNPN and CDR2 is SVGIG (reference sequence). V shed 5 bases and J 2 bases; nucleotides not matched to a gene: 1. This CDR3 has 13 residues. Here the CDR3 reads CAWDRGAYNEQFF. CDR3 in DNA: TGTGCCTGGGACAGGGGGGCCTACAATGAGCAGTTCTTC.